This T cell receptor beta chain emerged from a study of blood T cell repertoires in COVID-19. Data came from immunoSEQ multiplex PCR; TCRdb stores just in-frame clones and leaves some out. Of some 370,000 clones detected, 89% appear once; the ten largest clones hold over 1%. J was trimmed by 5 bases and V by 6 bases; bases with no gene match: 14. The V gene's germline CDR1 is SGHTA and CDR2 FQGNSA. CDR3 length: 16 amino acids. The gene calls are TRBV7-2 and TRBJ2-5, with 8 positions matching TRBD2. The receptor was isolated from a middle-aged man with acute or convalescent COVID-19. Sequencing was done on a sample of peripheral blood. The CDR3, as DNA: TGTGCCAGCAGACGGAGCGGGGGCCTACGGGGGGAGACCCAGTACTTC. Its protein product is CASRRSGGLRGETQYF.